One sample yielded the 8 T cell receptor beta chains listed below, sequenced in a study of control samples from healthy donors and cancer patients (TCRdb year 2020). Library preparation was by the immunoSEQ multiplex PCR assay. The source is immuneACCESS, and TCRdb retained only in-frame sequences with V and J called. Part of the clones is not carried over; for the studies checked, unresolved V genes explain less than half of this, and the remainder is unexplained. Counted in this sample were 85,000 to 100,000 clones; more than 80% of them appeared once. 8% of the sample is in the top ten clones. Sequenced sample: blood. All receptors derive from a man younger than 35 in good health.

CDR3 residues: CASSFQGISYEQYF. The CDR3 DNA follows: TGTGCCAGCAGCTTTCAAGGCATTTCGTACGAGCAGTACTTC. This chain uses TRBV7-9 with TRBJ2-7, with D uncertain. V lost 3 bases to trimming and J lost 4 bases, with 13 bases between them. This CDR3 is built from 14 residues. Germline V CDR1 and CDR2: SEHNR, FQNEAQ (reference sequence). The full variable domain, with the rest looked up from reference TRBV7-9 and TRBJ2-7, is DTGVSQNPRHKITKRGQNVTFRCDPISEHNRLYWYRQTLGQGPEFLTYFQNEAQLEKSRLLSDRFSAERPKGSFSTLEIQRTEQGDSAMYLCASSFQGISYEQYFGPGTRLTVT.

The rearrangement links TRBV19 to TRBJ1-2, with TRBD1 identical over 7 bases. V shed 4 bases, J shed 4 bases, and the junction held 6 bases outside the gene matches. The CDR3 has 14 amino acids. Looked up from germline, CDR1 is LNHDA and CDR2 is SQIVND (reference sequence). In DNA form, the CDR3 reads TGTGCCAGTAGTACCCCCTGGGACAGCTATGGCTACACCTTC. Translated: CASSTPWDSYGYTF. Based on the CDR3 plus reference TRBV19 and TRBJ1-2, the full variable domain is DGGITQSPKYLFRKEGQNVTLSCEQNLNHDAMYWYRQDPGQGLRLIYYSQIVNDFQKGDIAEGYSVSREKKESFPLTVTSAQKNPTAFYLCASSTPWDSYGYTFGSGTRLTVV.

The chain carries TRBV3-1 (or the pseudogene TRBV3-2) and TRBJ1-4, with TRBD1 matching over 8 bases. After removal of 3 bases from V and 5 bases from J, the junction contained 2 bases not matched to a gene. There are 14 residues in the CDR3. From germline, CDR1 is LGHDT and CDR2 YNNKEL (reference sequence). The CDR3 sequence is CASSHGQGNEKLFF. CDR3 DNA sequence: TGTGCCAGCAGCCATGGACAGGGAAATGAAAAACTGTTTTTT.

The V gene is TRBV24-1, the J gene TRBJ1-1; no firm D call. This CDR3 is built from 17 residues. The V and J ends lost 9 bases and 1 base respectively, with 23 bases between them. CDR1 is KGHDR, CDR2 SFDVKD, per germline. CDR3 sequence reads: CATPRTCNFIRNTEAFF. CDR3 bases: TGTGCCACCCCTAGGACTTGTAATTTCATAAGGAACACTGAAGCTTTCTTT.

The genes are TRBV5-1 and TRBJ1-5; D remains unclear. CDR1 is SGHRS, CDR2 YFSETQ, per germline. The length of the CDR3 is 15 residues. V lost 5 bases and J 6 bases, leaving 18 bases between the germline ends. CDR3 sequence: CASSSPRPRGQPQHF. CDR3 in DNA: TGCGCCAGCAGTTCCCCCCGGCCCCGGGGTCAGCCCCAGCATTTT.

V gene TRBV11-2 combines with J gene TRBJ1-2; D is perhaps TRBD1 (5 bases). Germline V CDR1 and CDR2: SGHAT, FQNNGV. The CDR3 has 19 amino acids. The V gene lost 3 bases and the J gene lost 3 bases, with 26 bases spanning the gap. The CDR3: CASSFLGGVHKAPYYGYTF. As DNA, the CDR3 is TGTGCCAGCAGCTTTCTCGGAGGGGTCCATAAAGCTCCGTACTATGGCTACACCTTC.

The chain joins TRBV6-6 to TRBJ1-2; 8 bases align to TRBD1. The CDR3 is 16 residues long. The germline V gene has CDR1 MNHNY and CDR2 SVGAGI (reference sequence). V gave up 2 bases and J gave up 7 bases; unmatched junction bases: 12. Here the CDR3 reads CASSYTATGDSSGYTF. CDR3 coding DNA: TGTGCCAGCAGTTACACCGCGACAGGGGACTCTAGTGGCTACACCTTC.

The chain has TRBV6-5 and TRBJ1-1, with TRBD1 matching 7 bases. After removal of 7 bases from V and 5 bases from J, the junction contained 4 bases not matched to a gene. Germline CDR1 is MNHEY and CDR2 is SVGAGI. The CDR3 spans 12 residues. This chain's CDR3 is CASKPGGTEAFF. The CDR3 region has the DNA TGTGCCAGCAAGCCAGGGGGGACTGAAGCTTTCTTT.